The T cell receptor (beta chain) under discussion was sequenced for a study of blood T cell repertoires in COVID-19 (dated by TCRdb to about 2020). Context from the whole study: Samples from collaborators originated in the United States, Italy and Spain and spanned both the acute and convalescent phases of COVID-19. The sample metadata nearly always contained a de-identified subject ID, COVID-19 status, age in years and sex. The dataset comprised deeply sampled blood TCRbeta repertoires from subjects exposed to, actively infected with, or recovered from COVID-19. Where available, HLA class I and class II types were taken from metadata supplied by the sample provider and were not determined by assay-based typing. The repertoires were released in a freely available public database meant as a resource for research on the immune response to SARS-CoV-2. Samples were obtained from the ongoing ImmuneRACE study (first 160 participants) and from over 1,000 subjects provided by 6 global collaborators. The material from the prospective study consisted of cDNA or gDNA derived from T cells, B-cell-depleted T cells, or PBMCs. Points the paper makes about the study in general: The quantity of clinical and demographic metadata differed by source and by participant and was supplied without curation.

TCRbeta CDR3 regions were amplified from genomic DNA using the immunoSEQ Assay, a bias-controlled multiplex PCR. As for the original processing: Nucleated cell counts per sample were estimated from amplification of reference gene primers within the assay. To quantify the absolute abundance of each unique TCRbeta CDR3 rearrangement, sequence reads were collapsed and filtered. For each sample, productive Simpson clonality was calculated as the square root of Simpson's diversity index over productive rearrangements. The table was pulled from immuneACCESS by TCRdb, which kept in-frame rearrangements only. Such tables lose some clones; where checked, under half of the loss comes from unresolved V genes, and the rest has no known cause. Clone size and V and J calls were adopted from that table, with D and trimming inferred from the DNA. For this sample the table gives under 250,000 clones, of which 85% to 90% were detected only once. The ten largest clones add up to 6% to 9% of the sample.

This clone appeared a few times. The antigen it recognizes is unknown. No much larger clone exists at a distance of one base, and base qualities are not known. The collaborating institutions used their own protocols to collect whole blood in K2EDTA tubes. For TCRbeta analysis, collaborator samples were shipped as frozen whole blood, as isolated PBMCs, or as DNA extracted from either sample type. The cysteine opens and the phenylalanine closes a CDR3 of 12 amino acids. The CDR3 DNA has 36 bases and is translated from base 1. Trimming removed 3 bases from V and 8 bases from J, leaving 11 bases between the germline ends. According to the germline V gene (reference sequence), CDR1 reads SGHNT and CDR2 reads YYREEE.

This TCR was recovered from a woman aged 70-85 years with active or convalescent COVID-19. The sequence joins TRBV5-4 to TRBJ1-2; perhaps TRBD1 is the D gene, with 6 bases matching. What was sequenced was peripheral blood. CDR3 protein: CASSYRTEGYTF. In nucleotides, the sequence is TGTGCCAGCAGCTATCGGACAGAGGGCTACACCTTC.